This paragraph reports one T cell receptor (beta chain). TCRdb re-called the 5' RACE reads through MiXCR, storing one row per CDR3 protein. The table lists 690,000 or so distinct CDR3 sequences, 8.6% of them singletons. Germline CDR1 is SGHRS and CDR2 is YFSETQ. CDR3 length: 15 residues. V shed 2 bases, J shed 2 bases, and the junction held 6 bases outside the gene matches. The donor group consisted entirely of healthy Caucasians. This specimen belongs to a study of identical twins. These data also featured in a second study, about yellow fever vaccine responses in identical twins.

Sequencing was done on a sample of PBMCs. This TCR derives from a woman between 18 and 30 years old in good health. This chain connects TRBV5-1 to TRBJ2-7, with 8 bases lining up with TRBD1. Here the CDR3 DNA reads TGCGCCAGCAGCTTTAGGACAGGGTCAACCTACGAGCAGTACTTC. Its translation: CASSFRTGSTYEQYF.